These 30 T cell receptor beta chains originate from one sample sequenced in a study of blood T cell repertoires in COVID-19 (dated by TCRdb to about 2020). The library was generated by the immunoSEQ multiplex PCR assay. TCRdb mirrors the immuneACCESS table, restricted to in-frame sequences. Some clones are absent from its copies; in checked studies, under half trace to an unresolved V gene, and the reason for the others is unknown. In all, the sample holds 25,000 to 30,000 clones, and approximately 93% of those were seen once. Roughly 0.83% of the sample goes to the ten largest clones. Input material: peripheral blood. The receptors derive from a woman in her 70s with COVID-19, enrolled during active disease.

CDR3 bases: TGTGCCAGTAGCCAGGGGTACTCACCCCTCCACTTT. Translated: CASSQGYSPLHF. The chain uses TRBV19 and TRBJ1-6, with D tentatively TRBD1 (6 bases). Germline CDR1 LNHDA, CDR2 SQIVND (reference sequence). The V end lost 6 bases, the J end lost 10 bases, and 10 bases lay between the germline ends. CDR3 length equals 12 residues.

The rearrangement joins TRBV28 to TRBJ1-1; 10 bases agree with TRBD1. V gave up 5 bases and J gave up 1 base; unmatched junction bases: 4. There are 15 residues in the CDR3. The germline CDR1 and CDR2 sequences are MDHEN and SYDVKM. The CDR3, as DNA: TGTGCCAGCAGTCCTCGGACAGGGGGGAACACTGAAGCTTTCTTT. Protein: CASSPRTGGNTEAFF.

The chain carries TRBV5-4 and TRBJ2-3; a possible D gene is TRBD2 (7 bases). Germline CDR1 and CDR2: SGHNT and YYREEE (reference sequence). Trimming stripped 2 bases from V and 2 bases from J, with 18 bases between. This CDR3 has 17 residues. The CDR3 protein is CASSFQLGGGSTDTQYF. Written as DNA, the CDR3 is TGTGCCAGCAGCTTTCAATTGGGAGGGGGGTCCACAGATACGCAGTATTTT.

Only one count was recorded for this clone. CDR3 protein: CASTDPGKNYGYTF. In DNA form, the CDR3 reads TGTGCCAGCACCGACCCGGGGAAGAACTATGGCTACACCTTC. The chain combines TRBV28 with TRBJ1-2; D is undetermined. Trimming shortened V by 7 bases and J by 2 bases, and 14 bases separated the two germline ends. Germline V gene sequence: CDR1 MDHEN, CDR2 SYDVKM. CDR3 length: 14 amino acids.

This clone was observed a handful of times. The chain links TRBV28 to TRBJ1-5, with D perhaps TRBD1 (6 bases). The CDR3 extends over 17 amino acids. V was shortened by 3 bases and J by 2 bases, with 17 bases between the two germline ends. Germline lookup yields CDR1 MDHEN and CDR2 SYDVKM. The CDR3 region has the DNA TGTGCCAGCAGTTTCCGTTCTGCAGGGGTAGGCAATCAGCCCCAGCATTTT. Translation: CASSFRSAGVGNQPQHF. The full variable domain, completed using reference TRBV28 and TRBJ1-5, is DVKVTQSSRYLVKRTGEKVFLECVQDMDHENMFWYRQDPGLGLRLIYFSYDVKMKEKGDIPEGYSVSREKKERFSLILESASTNQTSMYLCASSFRSAGVGNQPQHFGDGTRLSIL.

This chain joins TRBV4-2 and TRBJ1-3; a possible D gene is TRBD1 (5 bases). This CDR3 spans 17 amino acids. Germline-derived CDR1 and CDR2 are LGHNA and YNFKEQ. Trimming took 7 bases from V and 1 from J, leaving 20 bases between them. This CDR3 is CASTRNVGLSSGNTIYF. DNA of the CDR3: TGTGCCAGCACCCGAAATGTGGGACTTAGTTCTGGAAACACCATATATTTT.

This chain links TRBV4-1 with TRBJ1-4; 7 nucleotides line up with TRBD1. Germline-derived CDR1 and CDR2 are MGHRA and YSYEKL. V trimming: 4 bases; J trimming: 5 bases; junction bases outside the gene matches: 7. The CDR3 runs 15 residues. CDR3 nucleotides: TGCGCCAGCAGCCGCGCAGGGGGAACGAATGAAAAACTGTTTTTT. It codes for CASSRAGGTNEKLFF.

V and J are TRBV5-8 and TRBJ1-1, with D possibly matching TRBD1 (6 bases). Trimming cost V 4 bases and J 1 base, with 17 bases left between them. This CDR3 has 16 residues. Germline CDR1 reads SGHTS; CDR2 reads YDEGEE. CDR3 amino acids: CASSRQGSTSNTEAFF. The CDR3 coding sequence is TGTGCCAGCAGCCGGCAGGGGTCAACTTCGAACACTGAAGCTTTCTTT.

This clone has just one count. The chain combines TRBV2 with TRBJ1-6; 7 bases are shared with TRBD1. The J segment lost 7 bases and the V segment lost 1 base, leaving 1 base of the junction unmatched. Germline V gene sequence: CDR1 SNHLY, CDR2 FYNNEI. There are 14 residues in the CDR3. The CDR3 protein is CASSEGQGNSPLHF. The CDR3, as DNA: TGTGCCAGCAGTGAAGGACAGGGAAATTCACCCCTCCACTTT.

The V call is TRBV11-2, the J call TRBJ2-2, with 10 positions matching TRBD2. Germline V gene sequence: CDR1 SGHAT, CDR2 FQNNGV. This CDR3 region has 15 residues. The V segment lost 2 bases and the J segment 4 bases; nucleotides outside the gene matches: 1. The DNA for the CDR3 is TGTGCCAGCAGCTTACTAGCGGGAGTCACCGGGGAGCTGTTTTTT. Translation gives CASSLLAGVTGELFF.

V usage is TRBV27 and J usage is TRBJ1-5; D gene uncertain. The CDR3 extends over 13 amino acids. Germline CDR1 MNHEY, CDR2 SMNVEV (reference sequence). V lost 5 bases, J lost 0 bases, and 5 bases lay in between. Here the CDR3 DNA reads TGTGCCAGCAGTCTCAGTAGCAATCAGCCCCAGCATTTT. Protein sequence: CASSLSSNQPQHF.

This chain connects TRBV18 to TRBJ1-1, with unresolved D. CDR1 and CDR2 from the germline V gene are KGHSH and LQKENI. This CDR3 is built from 15 residues. The germline V and J ends were trimmed by 0 bases and 0 bases, with 8 bases remaining between them. The CDR3 sequence is CASSPPGNLNTEAFF. In DNA form, the CDR3 reads TGTGCCAGCTCACCACCGGGCAATCTGAACACTGAAGCTTTCTTT.

The rearrangement joins TRBV19 to TRBJ1-5, with 10 bases aligning to TRBD1. Germline CDR1 is LNHDA and CDR2 is SQIVND (reference sequence). This CDR3 has 15 residues. The junction had 7 bases not matched to a gene; V was cut back by 5 bases and J by 6 bases. CDR3 in amino acids: CASSLTGGIGQPQHF. The CDR3 coding sequence is TGTGCCAGTAGTTTGACAGGGGGCATAGGTCAGCCCCAGCATTTT.

The chain carries TRBV30 and TRBJ1-1; 7 bases are shared with TRBD1. Germline values: CDR1 GTSNPN, CDR2 SVGIG (reference sequence). J lost 1 base, V lost 3 bases, and 11 bases had no gene match. This CDR3 comprises 16 residues. CDR3 nucleotide sequence: TGTGCCTGGAGATCCAAACTAGGGGGCGAGAACACTGAAGCTTTCTTT. This codes for CAWRSKLGGENTEAFF.

The chain uses TRBV24-1 and TRBJ2-5; D is possibly TRBD2 (5 bases). Germline values: CDR1 KGHDR, CDR2 SFDVKD. V was pared by 7 bases and J by 5 bases, with 10 bases between. The CDR3 contains 12 residues. CDR3 sequence reads: CATSSGSETQYF. In nucleotides, the CDR3 is TGTGCCACCAGCAGCGGCTCGGAGACCCAGTACTTC.

The chain uses TRBV11-2 and TRBJ1-5; TRBD1 agrees at 9 bases. There are 15 residues in the CDR3. V lost 3 bases to trimming and J lost 3 bases; unmatched junction nucleotides: 3. CDR1 is SGHAT, CDR2 FQNNGV, per germline. CDR3 sequence reads: CASSFGTGHNQPQHF. In DNA form, the CDR3 reads TGTGCCAGCAGCTTCGGGACAGGGCACAATCAGCCCCAGCATTTT.

The chain uses TRBV6-2 or TRBV6-3 and TRBJ2-1; 13 bases match TRBD2. The CDR3 length is 16 residues. The ends lost 2 bases at V and 7 bases at J; junction bases unmatched: 5. Germline V CDR1 and CDR2: MNHEY, SVGEGT. The CDR3 sequence: CASSYRTSGSQNEQFF. CDR3 nucleotides: TGTGCCAGCAGTTACAGGACTAGCGGGAGCCAAAATGAGCAGTTCTTC.

This clone was observed a handful of times. The chain uses TRBV28 and TRBJ1-5; 7 nucleotides match TRBD1. V lost 6 bases and J lost 1; bases outside the gene matches: 3. Germline CDR1 MDHEN, CDR2 SYDVKM. This CDR3 has 14 residues. The CDR3 sequence is CASRGQSSNQPQHF. CDR3 in DNA: TGTGCCAGCAGGGGACAGTCGAGCAATCAGCCCCAGCATTTT.

DNA for the CDR3: TGTGCCAGCAGGTCGTACGAGACTAATGAAAAACTGTTTTTT. It encodes CASRSYETNEKLFF. The genes are TRBV28 and TRBJ1-4; D is undetermined. Per germline, CDR1 MDHEN and CDR2 SYDVKM. CDR3 length equals 14 residues. Trimming removed 6 bases from V and 2 bases from J, with 10 bases in between.

Regarding this clone: The junction departs from the called germline gene at one end, perhaps through a read error. The rearrangement joins TRBV7-9 to TRBJ2-1; 11 bases map to TRBD2. Germline-derived CDR1 and CDR2 are SEHNR and FQNEAQ (reference sequence). The length of the CDR3 is 14 residues. CDR3 residues: CASSLAGGYNEQFF. CDR3 DNA sequence: TGTGCCAGCAGCCTAGCGGGAGGCTACAATGAGCAGTTCTTC.

The V call is TRBV10-3, the J call TRBJ2-5, with a tentative D call TRBD2 (5 bases). Germline V CDR1 and CDR2: ENHRY, SYGVKD. Trimming stripped 3 bases from V and 2 bases from J, with 10 bases between. The CDR3 covers 14 residues. CDR3 sequence: CAISESGKQETQYF. As DNA, the CDR3 is TGTGCCATCAGTGAATCCGGGAAACAAGAGACCCAGTACTTC.

This clone was observed a single time. The chain carries TRBV5-1 and TRBJ2-7; 10 positions match TRBD2. Unmatched junction bases numbered 13, after V lost 0 bases and J lost 7 bases. CDR3 size: 17 residues. The germline gives CDR1 SGHRS, CDR2 YFSETQ. The CDR3 region has the DNA TGCGCCAGCAGCTTGGAGCCGAGCGGGAGGGCCAGAGGGGAGCAGTACTTC. Translated: CASSLEPSGRARGEQYF. The whole variable domain, remainder taken from reference TRBV5-1 and TRBJ2-7, is KAGVTQTPRYLIKTRGQQVTLSCSPISGHRSVSWYQQTPGQGLQFLFEYFSETQRNKGNFPGRFSGRQFSNSRSEMNVSTLELGDSALYLCASSLEPSGRARGEQYFGPGTRLTVT.

This chain links TRBV11-2 with TRBJ1-2; D unresolved. This CDR3 spans 13 amino acids. Trimming removed 4 bases from V and 4 bases from J, with 10 bases in between. CDR1 is SGHAT and CDR2 is FQNNGV in the germline V gene. The CDR3, as DNA: TGTGCCAGCAGCTCCGCGGGGTCCTATGGCTACACCTTC. Translating gives CASSSAGSYGYTF.

The chain joins TRBV18 to TRBJ1-6; possible D gene TRBD1, 5 bases. The CDR3 has 15 amino acids. Germline-derived CDR1 and CDR2 are KGHSH and LQKENI. V was trimmed by 2 bases and J by 7 bases, leaving 12 bases between them. The CDR3 region has the DNA TGTGCCAGCTCACCAAATTATCAGGGAAATTCACCCCTCCACTTT. Translating gives CASSPNYQGNSPLHF.

This clone was observed once. The chain carries TRBV7-2 and TRBJ1-1; 10 nucleotides line up with TRBD1. The CDR3 has 15 amino acids. Germline CDR1 and CDR2: SGHTA and FQGNSA. With 3 bases clipped from V and 5 bases from J, the junction kept 6 bases outside the gene matches. This CDR3 is CASSLDGTGETEAFF. As DNA, the CDR3 is TGTGCCAGCAGCTTGGACGGGACAGGGGAAACTGAAGCTTTCTTT.

The gene calls are TRBV6-1 and TRBJ2-3, with 8 nucleotides matching TRBD2. The CDR3 loop spans 16 amino acids. V trimming: 2 bases; J trimming: 1 base; junction bases outside the gene matches: 5. Per germline, CDR1 MNHNS and CDR2 SASEGT. The CDR3 DNA reads TGTGCCAGCAGTGAAACGATTAGCGGGGGCACAGATACGCAGTATTTT. Translating gives CASSETISGGTDTQYF.

The gene calls are TRBV7-9 and TRBJ2-7; the D gene is possibly TRBD2 (5 bases). The CDR3 has 14 amino acids. The V end was cut by 1 base, the J end by 3 bases, with 10 bases between. Looked up from germline, CDR1 is SEHNR and CDR2 is FQNEAQ (reference sequence). This CDR3 is CASSLGGNSYEQYF. The CDR3 DNA follows: TGTGCCAGCAGCTTAGGAGGGAATAGCTACGAGCAGTACTTC.

The rearrangement links TRBV5-1 to TRBJ1-6, with 9 bases aligning to TRBD1. The J segment lost 10 bases and the V segment lost 4 bases, leaving 15 bases of the junction unmatched. The CDR3 covers 17 residues. The germline CDR1 and CDR2 sequences are SGHRS and YFSETQ. As DNA, the CDR3 is TGCGCCAGCAGCCCAGGGACAGGGTCGGGGGCATGGTCACCCCTCCACTTT. Its translation is CASSPGTGSGAWSPLHF.

The CDR3 coding sequence is TGCGCCAGCAGCCTGAGGGCGGGGACAGGGGTGTTCCAAGCTTTCTTT. This gives the protein CASSLRAGTGVFQAFF. V and J are TRBV5-1 and TRBJ1-1, with 10 bases aligning to TRBD1. CDR3 length: 16 amino acids. Germline values: CDR1 SGHRS, CDR2 YFSETQ. V lost 4 bases to trimming and J lost 9 bases; unmatched junction nucleotides: 15.

The chain has TRBV3-1 (or the pseudogene TRBV3-2) and TRBJ2-7; D is perhaps TRBD2 (6 bases). V was shortened by 4 bases and J by 0 bases, with 16 bases between the two germline ends. The CDR3 is 16 residues long. Germline assignment: CDR1 LGHDT and CDR2 YNNKEL (reference sequence). CDR3 bases: TGTGCCAGCAGCCTGGGGGGATGGATGAGCTCCTACGAGCAGTACTTC. The encoded protein is CASSLGGWMSSYEQYF.